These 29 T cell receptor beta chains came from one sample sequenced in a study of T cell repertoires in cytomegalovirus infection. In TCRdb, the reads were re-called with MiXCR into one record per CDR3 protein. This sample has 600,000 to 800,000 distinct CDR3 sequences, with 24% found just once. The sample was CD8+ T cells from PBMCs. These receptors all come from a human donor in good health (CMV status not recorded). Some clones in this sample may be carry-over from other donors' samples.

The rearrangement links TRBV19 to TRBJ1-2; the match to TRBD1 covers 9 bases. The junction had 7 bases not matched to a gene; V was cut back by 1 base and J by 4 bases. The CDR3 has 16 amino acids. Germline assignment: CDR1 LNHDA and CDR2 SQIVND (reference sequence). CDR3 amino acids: CASSIAPGQGTYGYTF. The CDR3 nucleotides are TGTGCCAGTAGTATAGCCCCGGGACAGGGCACCTATGGCTACACCTTC. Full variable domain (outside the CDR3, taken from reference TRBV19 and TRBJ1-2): DGGITQSPKYLFRKEGQNVTLSCEQNLNHDAMYWYRQDPGQGLRLIYYSQIVNDFQKGDIAEGYSVSREKKESFPLTVTSAQKNPTAFYLCASSIAPGQGTYGYTFGSGTRLTVV.

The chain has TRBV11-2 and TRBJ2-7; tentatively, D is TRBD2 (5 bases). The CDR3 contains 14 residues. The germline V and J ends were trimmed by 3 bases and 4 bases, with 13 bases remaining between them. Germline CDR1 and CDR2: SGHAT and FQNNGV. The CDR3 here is CASSFGTAAYEQYF. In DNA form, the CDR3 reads TGTGCCAGCAGCTTCGGAACAGCGGCGTACGAGCAGTACTTC.

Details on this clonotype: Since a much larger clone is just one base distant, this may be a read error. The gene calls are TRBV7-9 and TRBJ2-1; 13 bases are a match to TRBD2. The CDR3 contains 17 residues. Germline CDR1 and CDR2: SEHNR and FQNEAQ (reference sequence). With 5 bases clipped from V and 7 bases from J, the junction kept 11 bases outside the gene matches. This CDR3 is CASSHPTSGGTGNEQFF. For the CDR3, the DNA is TGTGCCAGCAGCCATCCGACTAGCGGGGGGACCGGGAATGAGCAGTTCTTC.

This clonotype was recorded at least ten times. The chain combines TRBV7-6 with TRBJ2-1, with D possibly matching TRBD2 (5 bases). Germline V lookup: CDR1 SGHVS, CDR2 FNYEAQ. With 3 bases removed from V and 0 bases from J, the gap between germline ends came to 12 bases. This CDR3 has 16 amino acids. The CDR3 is CASSFEGSGSYNEQFF. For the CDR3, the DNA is TGTGCCAGCAGCTTTGAGGGTTCCGGCTCCTACAATGAGCAGTTCTTC.

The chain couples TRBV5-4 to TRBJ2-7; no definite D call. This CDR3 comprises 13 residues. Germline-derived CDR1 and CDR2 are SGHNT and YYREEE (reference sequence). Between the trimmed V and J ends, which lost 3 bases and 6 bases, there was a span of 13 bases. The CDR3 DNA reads TGTGCCAGCAGCTCCTTACCGGCCAGCGAGCAGTACTTC. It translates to CASSSLPASEQYF. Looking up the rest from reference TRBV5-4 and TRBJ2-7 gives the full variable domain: ETGVTQSPTHLIKTRGQQVTLRCSSQSGHNTVSWYQQALGQGPQFIFQYYREEENGRGNFPPRFSGLQFPNYSSELNVNALELDDSALYLCASSSLPASEQYFGPGTRLTVT.

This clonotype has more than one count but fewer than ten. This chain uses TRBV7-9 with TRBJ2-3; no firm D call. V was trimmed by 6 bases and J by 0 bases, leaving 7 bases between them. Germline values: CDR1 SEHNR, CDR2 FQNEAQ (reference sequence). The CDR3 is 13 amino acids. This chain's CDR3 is CASSRASTDTQYF. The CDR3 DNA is TGTGCCAGCAGTAGGGCTAGCACAGATACGCAGTATTTT.

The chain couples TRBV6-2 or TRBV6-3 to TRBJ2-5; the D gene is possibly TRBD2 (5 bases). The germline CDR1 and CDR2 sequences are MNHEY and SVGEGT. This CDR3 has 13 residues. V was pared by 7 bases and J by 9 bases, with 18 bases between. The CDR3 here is CASMVGGSWPQYF. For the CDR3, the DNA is TGTGCCAGCATGGTAGGAGGCTCCTGGCCCCAGTACTTC.

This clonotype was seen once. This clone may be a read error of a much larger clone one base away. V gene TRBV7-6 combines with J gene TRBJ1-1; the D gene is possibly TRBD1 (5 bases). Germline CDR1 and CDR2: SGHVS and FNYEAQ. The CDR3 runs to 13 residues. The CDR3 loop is CVSSYRLNTEAFF. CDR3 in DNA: TGTGTCAGCAGTTACAGGCTGAACACTGAAGCTTTCTTT.

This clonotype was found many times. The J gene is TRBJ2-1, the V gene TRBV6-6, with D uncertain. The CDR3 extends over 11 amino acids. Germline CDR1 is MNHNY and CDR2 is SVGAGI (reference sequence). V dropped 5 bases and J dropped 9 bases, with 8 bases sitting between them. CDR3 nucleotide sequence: TGTGCCAGCAGTACCGGTGGTGAGCAGTTCTTC. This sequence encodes CASSTGGEQFF.

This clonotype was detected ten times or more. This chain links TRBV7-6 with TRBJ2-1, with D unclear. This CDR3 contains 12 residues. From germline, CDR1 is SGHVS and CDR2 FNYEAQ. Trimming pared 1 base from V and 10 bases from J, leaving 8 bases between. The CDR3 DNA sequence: TGTGCCAGCAGCTTAGATGTGGGGGAGCAGTTCTTC. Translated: CASSLDVGEQFF.

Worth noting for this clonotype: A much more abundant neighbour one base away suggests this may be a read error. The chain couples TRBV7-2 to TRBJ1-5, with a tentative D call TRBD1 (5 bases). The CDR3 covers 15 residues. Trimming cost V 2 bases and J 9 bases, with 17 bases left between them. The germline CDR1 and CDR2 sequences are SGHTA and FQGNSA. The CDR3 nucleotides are TGTGCCAGCAGCTTACGGGCGGGGGTAGATCGGCCCCAGCATTTT. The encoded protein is CASSLRAGVDRPQHF.

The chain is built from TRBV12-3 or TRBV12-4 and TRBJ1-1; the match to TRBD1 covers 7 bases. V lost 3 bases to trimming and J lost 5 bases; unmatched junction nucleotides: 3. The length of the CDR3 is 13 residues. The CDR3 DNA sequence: TGTGCCAGCAGTTTGCTGACAGGGACTGAAGCTTTCTTT. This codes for CASSLLTGTEAFF.

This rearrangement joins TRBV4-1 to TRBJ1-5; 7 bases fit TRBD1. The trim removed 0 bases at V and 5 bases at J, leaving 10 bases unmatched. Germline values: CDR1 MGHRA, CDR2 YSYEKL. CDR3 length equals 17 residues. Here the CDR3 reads CASSQDWEGQPYQPQHF. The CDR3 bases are TGCGCCAGCAGCCAAGATTGGGAGGGACAGCCATATCAGCCCCAGCATTTT.

CDR3 bases: TGTGCCAGCAGTTACAATGAAGGCGGCGGTGAGCAGTTCTTC. This encodes CASSYNEGGGEQFF. The chain has TRBV6-5 and TRBJ2-1, with D unresolved. The CDR3 runs 14 residues. Trimming removed 2 bases from V and 9 bases from J, with 14 bases in between. CDR1 is MNHEY and CDR2 is SVGAGI in the germline V gene.

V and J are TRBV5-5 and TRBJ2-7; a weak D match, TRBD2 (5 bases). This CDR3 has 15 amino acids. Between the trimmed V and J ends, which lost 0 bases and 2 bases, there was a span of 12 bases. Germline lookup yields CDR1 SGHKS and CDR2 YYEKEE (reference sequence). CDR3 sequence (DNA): TGTGCCAGCAGCTTGGAGGAGGCGGATCCCTACGAGCAGTACGTC. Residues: CASSLEEADPYEQYV.

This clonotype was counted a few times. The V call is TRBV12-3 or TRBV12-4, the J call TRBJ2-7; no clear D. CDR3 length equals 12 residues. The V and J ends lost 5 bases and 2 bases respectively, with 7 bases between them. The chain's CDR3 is CASSPITYEQYF. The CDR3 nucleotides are TGTGCCAGCAGTCCGATAACCTACGAGCAGTACTTC.

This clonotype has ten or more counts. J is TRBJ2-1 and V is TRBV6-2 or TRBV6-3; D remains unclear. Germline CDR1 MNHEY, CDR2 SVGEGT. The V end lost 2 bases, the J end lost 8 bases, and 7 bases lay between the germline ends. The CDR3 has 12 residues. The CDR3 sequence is CASSYGLHEQFF. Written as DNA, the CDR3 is TGTGCCAGCAGTTACGGCCTACATGAGCAGTTCTTC.

CDR3 DNA: TGTGCCACCAGCCCCTGGACTAGGTCCGACAATGAGCAGTTCTTC. It yields the protein CATSPWTRSDNEQFF. The genes are TRBV15 and TRBJ2-1; TRBD2 agrees at 7 bases. Germline trimming cut 5 bases from V and 5 bases from J; bases unmatched to any gene: 9. Per germline, CDR1 LNHNV and CDR2 YYDKDF (reference sequence). This CDR3 contains 15 residues.

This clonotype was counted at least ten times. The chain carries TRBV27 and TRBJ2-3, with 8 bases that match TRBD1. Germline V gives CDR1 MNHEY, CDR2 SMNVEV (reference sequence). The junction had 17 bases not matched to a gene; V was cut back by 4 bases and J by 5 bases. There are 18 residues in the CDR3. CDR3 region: CASSSIIMRRGRRDTQYF. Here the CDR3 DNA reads TGTGCCAGCAGTTCTATCATAATGCGCAGGGGGCGAAGAGATACGCAGTATTTT.

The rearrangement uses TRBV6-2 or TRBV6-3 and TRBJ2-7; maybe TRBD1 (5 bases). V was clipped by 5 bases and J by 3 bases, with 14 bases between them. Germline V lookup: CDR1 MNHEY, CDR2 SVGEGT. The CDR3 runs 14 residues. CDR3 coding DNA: TGTGCCAGCAGTCTATCTTTTCAGGGCTACGAGCAGTACGTC. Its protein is CASSLSFQGYEQYV.

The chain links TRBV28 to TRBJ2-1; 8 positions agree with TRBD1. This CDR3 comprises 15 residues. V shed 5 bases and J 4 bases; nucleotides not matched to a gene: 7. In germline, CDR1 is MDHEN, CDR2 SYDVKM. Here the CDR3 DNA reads TGTGCCAGCAGTCTCACAGGGGGAGGATACAATGAGCAGTTCTTC. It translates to CASSLTGGGYNEQFF.

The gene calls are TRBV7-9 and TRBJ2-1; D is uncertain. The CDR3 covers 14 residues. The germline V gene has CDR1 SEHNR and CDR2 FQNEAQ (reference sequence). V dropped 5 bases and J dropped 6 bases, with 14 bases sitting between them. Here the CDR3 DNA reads TGTGCCAGCAGCACCATGACCGGACCCAATGAGCAGTTCTTC. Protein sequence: CASSTMTGPNEQFF.

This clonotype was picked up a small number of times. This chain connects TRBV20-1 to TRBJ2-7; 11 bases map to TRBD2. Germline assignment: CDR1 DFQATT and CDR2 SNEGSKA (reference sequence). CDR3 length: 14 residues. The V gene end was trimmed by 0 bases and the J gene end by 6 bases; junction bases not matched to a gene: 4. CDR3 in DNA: TGCAGTGCTAGAGATAGACTAGCGGGGTTCGAGCAGTACTTC. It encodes CSARDRLAGFEQYF.

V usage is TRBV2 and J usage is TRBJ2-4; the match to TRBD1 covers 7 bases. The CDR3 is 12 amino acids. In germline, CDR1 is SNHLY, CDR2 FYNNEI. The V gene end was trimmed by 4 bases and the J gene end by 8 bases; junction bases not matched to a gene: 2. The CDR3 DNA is TGTGCCAGCAGTGGGCAGGGGGACATTCAGTACTTC. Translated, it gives CASSGQGDIQYF.

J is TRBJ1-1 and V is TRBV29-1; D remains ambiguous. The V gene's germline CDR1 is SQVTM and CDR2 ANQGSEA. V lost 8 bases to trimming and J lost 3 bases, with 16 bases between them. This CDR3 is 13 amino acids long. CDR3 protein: CSTLEPRDTEAFF. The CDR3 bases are TGCAGCACCCTGGAGCCGAGGGACACTGAAGCTTTCTTT.

Here the CDR3 reads CASSYSNPGGDSDTGELFF. DNA for the CDR3: TGTGCCAGCAGTTACTCGAATCCCGGGGGTGATTCGGACACCGGGGAGCTGTTTTTT. V usage is TRBV6-2 or TRBV6-3 and J usage is TRBJ2-2, with D possibly matching TRBD2 (6 bases). With 0 bases removed from V and 3 bases from J, the gap between germline ends came to 20 bases. The CDR3 is 19 amino acids. Germline assignment: CDR1 MNHEY and CDR2 SVGEGT.

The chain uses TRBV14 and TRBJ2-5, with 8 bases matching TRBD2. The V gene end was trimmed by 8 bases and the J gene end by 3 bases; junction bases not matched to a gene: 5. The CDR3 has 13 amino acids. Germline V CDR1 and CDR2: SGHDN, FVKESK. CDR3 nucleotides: TGTGCCAGCCGCGGGAGGACAGAAGAGACCCAGTACTTC. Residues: CASRGRTEETQYF. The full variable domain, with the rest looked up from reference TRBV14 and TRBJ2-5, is EAGVTQFPSHSVIEKGQTVTLRCDPISGHDNLYWYRRVMGKEIKFLLHFVKESKQDESGMPNNRFLAERTGGTYSTLKVQPAELEDSGVYFCASRGRTEETQYFGPGTRLLVL.

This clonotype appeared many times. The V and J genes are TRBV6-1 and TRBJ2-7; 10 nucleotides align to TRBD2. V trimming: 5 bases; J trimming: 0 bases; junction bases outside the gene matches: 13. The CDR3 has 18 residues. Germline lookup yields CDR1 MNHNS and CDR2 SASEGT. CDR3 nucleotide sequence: TGTGCCAGCAGTCGTAGCCTAGCGGGGGCTAGGAGCTCCTACGAGCAGTACGTC. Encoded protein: CASSRSLAGARSSYEQYV.

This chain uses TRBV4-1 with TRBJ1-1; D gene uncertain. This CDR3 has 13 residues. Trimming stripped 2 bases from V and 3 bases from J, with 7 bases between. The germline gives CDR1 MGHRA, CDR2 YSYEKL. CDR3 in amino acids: CASSQKLDTEAFF. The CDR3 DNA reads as TGCGCCAGCAGCCAAAAGCTGGACACTGAAGCTTTCTTT.